Detailed here is one T cell receptor (beta chain). Its antigen is unknown. These data belong to a study of blood T cells in healthy people across ages. Broader study findings: Nothing was known about donor CMV status, and this possibly confounded expanded clonotype changes. Whereas aged donors had fewer naive CD4+ cells, long-lived donors had more of them and higher diversity.

CDR1 and CDR2 (germline): LGHNA, YNFKEQ. The V gene end was trimmed by 1 base and the J gene end by 12 bases; junction bases not matched to a gene: 9. The CDR3 has 14 amino acids. Through a sample-barcoded 5' primer and a J-beta primer mix, a second PCR was run for 7 to 11 cycles. A minimum of 2.5 million CDR3-containing paired-end reads was obtained for each sample. Via MiXCR, TCRdb re-called the 5' RACE reads, giving one row per CDR3 protein. The data show roughly 1,100,000 distinct CDR3 sequences, around 27% seen once. These data were likewise used in another study, on T cells of mothers and their children. This second report adds: Clones that were microchimeric and persistent were not detected among T cells.

The sequence was collected from a girl between 2 and 10 years old in good health. The chain joins TRBV4-2 to TRBJ1-5; 7 nucleotides agree with TRBD1. Material: blood. CDR3 protein: CASSQAPGQDIQHF. In DNA form, the CDR3 reads TGTGCCAGCAGCCAAGCACCAGGACAGGACATCCAGCATTTT.